These T cell receptor beta chains were read from a single sample in a study of CD8 T cells in ankylosing spondylitis. MiXCR, applied by TCRdb to the 5' RACE reads, yields one record per CDR3 protein. The table records roughly 700,000 distinct CDR3 sequences, 19% of them present only once. The source material was blood, either unsorted or a sorted T cell fraction (not recorded which). Receptor source: a male donor with ankylosing spondylitis. Both conserved end residues are part of each CDR3. The order of the fields is CDR3 DNA, CDR3 protein, clone size, D gene, J gene, V gene. A D gene is named only where the DNA matches it firmly. A row's size may be missing; if present it is once, few, many or a size class.

CDR3nt: TGCGCCAGCAGCCAAGGTCCGGGACAGAGATACAATGAGCAGTTCTTC
CDR3aa: CASSQGPGQRYNEQFF
abundance: -
d_gene: TRBD1
j_gene: TRBJ2-1
v_gene: TRBV4-1

CDR3nt: TGTGCCACCAGCTGGGGCAGGGGTAGTACTAATGAAAAACTGTTTTTT
CDR3aa: CATSWGRGSTNEKLFF
abundance: -
d_gene: -
j_gene: TRBJ1-4
v_gene: TRBV15

CDR3nt: TGTGCCAGCAGCGGGGACAGTAGCACTGAAGCTTTCTTT
CDR3aa: CASSGDSSTEAFF
abundance: few
d_gene: TRBD1
j_gene: TRBJ1-1
v_gene: TRBV13

CDR3nt: TGTGCCAGCAGCCTCAAAGAGAGAGAAGCTTTCTTT
CDR3aa: CASSLKEREAFF
abundance: -
d_gene: -
j_gene: TRBJ1-1
v_gene: TRBV7-8

CDR3nt: TGTGCCACCAGTGACTCCGGGACAGGGGGCACTGAAGCTTTCTTT
CDR3aa: CATSDSGTGGTEAFF
abundance: few
d_gene: TRBD1
j_gene: TRBJ1-1
v_gene: TRBV24-1

CDR3nt: TGTGCCAGCAGCTTAAATAAGGGGCGCTCCTACGAGCAGTACTTC
CDR3aa: CASSLNKGRSYEQYF
abundance: -
d_gene: -
j_gene: TRBJ2-7
v_gene: TRBV7-2

CDR3nt: TGTGCCAGCTCACCGGAGGACAGGCCGAACACTGAAGCTTTCTTT
CDR3aa: CASSPEDRPNTEAFF
abundance: few
d_gene: TRBD1
j_gene: TRBJ1-1
v_gene: TRBV18

CDR3nt: TGTGCCACCAGTGATGGGAATGAGCAGTTCTTC
CDR3aa: CATSDGNEQFF
abundance: many
d_gene: -
j_gene: TRBJ2-1
v_gene: TRBV24-1

CDR3nt: TGTGCCAGCAGCTTAGAGACAGGGGGTAACTATGGCTACACCTTC
CDR3aa: CASSLETGGNYGYTF
abundance: few
d_gene: TRBD1
j_gene: TRBJ1-2
v_gene: TRBV11-2

CDR3nt: TGTGCCAGCAGCTTAGCCGGACTAGAACACACCGGGGAGCTGTTTTTT
CDR3aa: CASSLAGLEHTGELFF
abundance: -
d_gene: TRBD2
j_gene: TRBJ2-2
v_gene: TRBV11-2

CDR3nt: TGTGCCAGCAGTGAAGCGGCAGGGGGCTATAGCAATCAGCCCCAGCATTTT
CDR3aa: CASSEAAGGYSNQPQHF
abundance: -
d_gene: TRBD1
j_gene: TRBJ1-5
v_gene: TRBV6-1

CDR3nt: TGCGCCAGCAGCTTGAGGAGCAGGGGGGACGGCACAGATACGCAGTATTTT
CDR3aa: CASSLRSRGDGTDTQYF
abundance: -
d_gene: -
j_gene: TRBJ2-3
v_gene: TRBV5-1

CDR3nt: TGCGCCAGCAGCCAAATACAGGATTTAGCCAAAAACATTCAGTACTTC
CDR3aa: CASSQIQDLAKNIQYF
abundance: few
d_gene: -
j_gene: TRBJ2-4
v_gene: TRBV4-1

CDR3nt: TGTGCCAGCAGCTTACCATTCGGGACAGGGTCCTACAATGAGCAGTTCTTC
CDR3aa: CASSLPFGTGSYNEQFF
abundance: few
d_gene: TRBD1
j_gene: TRBJ2-1
v_gene: TRBV7-9

CDR3nt: TGTGCCAGCAGCTTGGCGGACAGGCAGTACTTC
CDR3aa: CASSLADRQYF
abundance: -
d_gene: -
j_gene: TRBJ2-7
v_gene: TRBV5-6

CDR3nt: TGTGCCAGCAGCTTATCCCACCCGGAGACCCAGTACTTC
CDR3aa: CASSLSHPETQYF
abundance: -
d_gene: -
j_gene: TRBJ2-5
v_gene: TRBV7-2

CDR3nt: TGTGCCAGCAGCAAATATCCGGGACGAGTCTCCTACAATGAGCAGTTCTTC
CDR3aa: CASSKYPGRVSYNEQFF
abundance: -
d_gene: -
j_gene: TRBJ2-1
v_gene: TRBV21-1

CDR3nt: TGTGCCAGCAACACAAGAGGGGGGGTTACAGATACGCAGTATTTT
CDR3aa: CASNTRGGVTDTQYF
abundance: -
d_gene: -
j_gene: TRBJ2-3
v_gene: TRBV4-2

CDR3nt: TGCGCCAGCTTGCCGCAGACAGGGTTGGGTAATTCACCCCTCCACTTT
CDR3aa: CASLPQTGLGNSPLHF
abundance: -
d_gene: TRBD1
j_gene: TRBJ1-6
v_gene: TRBV4-1

CDR3nt: TGCAGCGCGTACAGGGACAGGAACACTGAAGCTTTCTTT
CDR3aa: CSAYRDRNTEAFF
abundance: -
d_gene: TRBD1
j_gene: TRBJ1-1
v_gene: TRBV29-1

CDR3nt: TGCAGTGCTATAAGGACCCTGGGCGAGCAGTACTTC
CDR3aa: CSAIRTLGEQYF
abundance: -
d_gene: -
j_gene: TRBJ2-7
v_gene: TRBV20-1

CDR3nt: TGTGCCAGCAGCTCCGGGATGTACAATGAGCAGTTCTTC
CDR3aa: CASSSGMYNEQFF
abundance: few
d_gene: -
j_gene: TRBJ2-1
v_gene: TRBV7-9

CDR3nt: TGTGCCAGCAGATCCGGACAGAATAATTCACCCCTCCACTTT
CDR3aa: CASRSGQNNSPLHF
abundance: -
d_gene: -
j_gene: TRBJ1-6
v_gene: TRBV12-3/TRBV12-4

CDR3nt: TGTGCCAGCAGCGTAGTACCGAGGGGTATCTCTGGAAACACCATATATTTT
CDR3aa: CASSVVPRGISGNTIYF
abundance: -
d_gene: -
j_gene: TRBJ1-3
v_gene: TRBV9

CDR3nt: TGTGCCTGGAGTCACAGGGGATCCTATGGCTACACCTTC
CDR3aa: CAWSHRGSYGYTF
abundance: -
d_gene: TRBD1
j_gene: TRBJ1-2
v_gene: TRBV30

CDR3nt: TGTGCCAGCAGTGAGTCCCCCGGGACAACCAACTATGGCTACACCTTC
CDR3aa: CASSESPGTTNYGYTF
abundance: -
d_gene: -
j_gene: TRBJ1-2
v_gene: TRBV2

CDR3nt: TGTGCCATCAGGCGGGACTCAAGCTCCTACGAGCAGTACTTC
CDR3aa: CAIRRDSSSYEQYF
abundance: few
d_gene: -
j_gene: TRBJ2-7
v_gene: TRBV10-3

CDR3nt: TGTGCCAGCAGCCCCCCGGGAGGGGGCTATGGCTACACCTTC
CDR3aa: CASSPPGGGYGYTF
abundance: -
d_gene: -
j_gene: TRBJ1-2
v_gene: TRBV5-6

CDR3nt: TGTGCCAGCGGCGAAGGGATCAACGAGCAGTACTTC
CDR3aa: CASGEGINEQYF
abundance: -
d_gene: -
j_gene: TRBJ2-7
v_gene: TRBV12-3/TRBV12-4

CDR3nt: TGCGCCAGCAGCCCCGAGGCCCACAATGAGCAGTTCTTC
CDR3aa: CASSPEAHNEQFF
abundance: -
d_gene: -
j_gene: TRBJ2-1
v_gene: TRBV4-1

CDR3nt: TGCGCCAGCAGCCAAGATTCCTCGGGACAGGTCTATGGCTACACCTTC
CDR3aa: CASSQDSSGQVYGYTF
abundance: few
d_gene: TRBD1
j_gene: TRBJ1-2
v_gene: TRBV4-1